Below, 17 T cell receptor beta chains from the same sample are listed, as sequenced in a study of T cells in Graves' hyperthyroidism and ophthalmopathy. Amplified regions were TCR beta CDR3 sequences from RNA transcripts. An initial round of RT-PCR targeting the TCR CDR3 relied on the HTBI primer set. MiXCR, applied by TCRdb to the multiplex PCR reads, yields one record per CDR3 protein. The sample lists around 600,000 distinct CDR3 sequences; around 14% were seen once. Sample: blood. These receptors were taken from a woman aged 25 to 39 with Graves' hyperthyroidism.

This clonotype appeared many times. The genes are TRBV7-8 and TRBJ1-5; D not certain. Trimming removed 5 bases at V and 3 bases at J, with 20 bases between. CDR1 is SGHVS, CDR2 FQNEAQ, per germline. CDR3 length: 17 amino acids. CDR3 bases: TGTGCCAGCAGCCCCCCGGCGGCGGGTGACTTCAATCAGCCCCAGCATTTT. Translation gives CASSPPAAGDFNQPQHF.

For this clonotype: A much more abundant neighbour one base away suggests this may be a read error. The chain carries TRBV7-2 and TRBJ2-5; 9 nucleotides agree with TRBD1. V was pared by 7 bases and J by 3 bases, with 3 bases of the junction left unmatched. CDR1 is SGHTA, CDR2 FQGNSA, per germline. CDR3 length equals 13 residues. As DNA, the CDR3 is TGTGCCAGCAACTGGGACAGGGAAGAGACCCAGTACTTC. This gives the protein CASNWDREETQYF. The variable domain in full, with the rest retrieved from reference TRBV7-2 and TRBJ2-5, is GAGVSQSPSNKVTEKGKDVELRCDPISGHTALYWYRQSLGQGLEFLIYFQGNSAPDKSGLPSDRFSAERTGGSVSTLTIQRTQQEDSAVYLCASNWDREETQYFGPGTRLLVL.

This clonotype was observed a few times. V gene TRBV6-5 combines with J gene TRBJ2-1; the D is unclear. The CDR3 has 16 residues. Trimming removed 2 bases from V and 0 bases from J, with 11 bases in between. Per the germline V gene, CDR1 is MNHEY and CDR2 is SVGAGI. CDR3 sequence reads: CASSYPYRNSYNEQFF. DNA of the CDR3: TGTGCCAGCAGTTACCCGTACCGGAACTCCTACAATGAGCAGTTCTTC.

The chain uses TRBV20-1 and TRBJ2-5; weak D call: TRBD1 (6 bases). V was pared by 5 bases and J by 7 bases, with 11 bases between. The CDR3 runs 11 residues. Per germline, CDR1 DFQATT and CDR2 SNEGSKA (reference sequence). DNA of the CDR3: TGCAGTGCTCCCCTAGGGGGGACCCAGTACTTC. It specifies CSAPLGGTQYF.

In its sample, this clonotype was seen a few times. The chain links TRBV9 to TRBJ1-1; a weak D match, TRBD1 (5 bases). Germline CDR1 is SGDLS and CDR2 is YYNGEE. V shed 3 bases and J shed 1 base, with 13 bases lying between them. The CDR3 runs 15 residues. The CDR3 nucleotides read TGTGCCAGCAGCGCGGTGGGACGGTCGAACACTGAAGCTTTCTTT. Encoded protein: CASSAVGRSNTEAFF. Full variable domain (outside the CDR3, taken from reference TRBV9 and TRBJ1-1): DSGVTQTPKHLITATGQRVTLRCSPRSGDLSVYWYQQSLDQGLQFLIQYYNGEERAKGNILERFSAQQFPDLHSELNLSSLELGDSALYFCASSAVGRSNTEAFFGQGTRLTVV.

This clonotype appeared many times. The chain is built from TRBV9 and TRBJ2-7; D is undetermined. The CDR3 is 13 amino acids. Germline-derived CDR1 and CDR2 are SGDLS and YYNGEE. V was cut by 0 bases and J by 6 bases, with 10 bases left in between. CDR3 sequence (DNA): TGTGCCAGCAGCGTAGCAGTCCCGGGCGAGCAGTACTTC. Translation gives CASSVAVPGEQYF.

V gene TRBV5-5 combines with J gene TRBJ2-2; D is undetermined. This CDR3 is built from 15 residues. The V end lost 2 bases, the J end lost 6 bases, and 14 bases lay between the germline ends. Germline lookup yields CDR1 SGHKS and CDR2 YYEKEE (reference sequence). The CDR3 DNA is TGTGCCAGCAGCTTCGAGATGCGGTTGGCCGGGGAGCTGTTTTTT. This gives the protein CASSFEMRLAGELFF. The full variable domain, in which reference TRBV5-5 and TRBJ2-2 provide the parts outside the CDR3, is DAGVTQSPTHLIKTRGQQVTLRCSPISGHKSVSWYQQVLGQGPQFIFQYYEKEERGRGNFPDRFSARQFPNYSSELNVNALLLGDSALYLCASSFEMRLAGELFFGEGSRLTVL.

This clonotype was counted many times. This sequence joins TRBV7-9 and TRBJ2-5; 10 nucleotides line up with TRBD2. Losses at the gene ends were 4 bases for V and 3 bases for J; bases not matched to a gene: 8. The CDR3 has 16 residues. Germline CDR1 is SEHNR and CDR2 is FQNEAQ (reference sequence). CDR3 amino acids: CASSYPELAGKETQYF. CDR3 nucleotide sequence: TGTGCCAGCAGCTATCCGGAACTAGCGGGAAAAGAGACCCAGTACTTC. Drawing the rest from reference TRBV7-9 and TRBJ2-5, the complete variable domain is DTGVSQNPRHKITKRGQNVTFRCDPISEHNRLYWYRQTLGQGPEFLTYFQNEAQLEKSRLLSDRFSAERPKGSFSTLEIQRTEQGDSAMYLCASSYPELAGKETQYFGPGTRLLVL.

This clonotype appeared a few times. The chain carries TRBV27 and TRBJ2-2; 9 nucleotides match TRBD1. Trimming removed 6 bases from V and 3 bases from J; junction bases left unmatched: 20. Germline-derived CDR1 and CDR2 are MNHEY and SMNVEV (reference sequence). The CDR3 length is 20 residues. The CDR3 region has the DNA TGTGCCAGCAGACATTACACAGGGGGCGTCGGTAGCGGACACACCGGGGAGCTGTTTTTT. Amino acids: CASRHYTGGVGSGHTGELFF.

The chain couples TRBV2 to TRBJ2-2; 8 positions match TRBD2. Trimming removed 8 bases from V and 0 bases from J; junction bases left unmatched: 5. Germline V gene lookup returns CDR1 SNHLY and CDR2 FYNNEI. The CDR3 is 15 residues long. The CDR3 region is CASVPTSANTGELFF. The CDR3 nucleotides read TGTGCCAGCGTTCCGACTAGCGCGAACACCGGGGAGCTGTTTTTT.

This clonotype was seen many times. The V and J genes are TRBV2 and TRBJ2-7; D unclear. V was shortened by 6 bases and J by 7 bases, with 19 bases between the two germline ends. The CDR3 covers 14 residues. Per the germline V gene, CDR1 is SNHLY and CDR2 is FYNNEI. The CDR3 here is CASRPRGSSREQYF. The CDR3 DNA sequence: TGTGCCAGCAGGCCACGTGGAAGTTCTCGGGAGCAGTACTTC.

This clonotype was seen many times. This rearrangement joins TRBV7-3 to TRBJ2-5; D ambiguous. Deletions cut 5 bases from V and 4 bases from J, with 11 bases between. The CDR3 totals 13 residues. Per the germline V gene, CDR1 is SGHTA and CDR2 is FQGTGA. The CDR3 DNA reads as TGTGCCAGCAGCCCCGAGACTGGAGAGACCCAGTACTTC. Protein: CASSPETGETQYF.

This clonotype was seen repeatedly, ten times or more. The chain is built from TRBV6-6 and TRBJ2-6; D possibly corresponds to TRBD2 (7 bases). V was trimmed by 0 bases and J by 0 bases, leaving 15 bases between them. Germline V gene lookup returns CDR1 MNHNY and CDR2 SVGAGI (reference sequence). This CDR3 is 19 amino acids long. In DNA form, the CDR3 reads TGTGCCAGCAGTTACTCGAATGGGGGGGGGCTCTCTGGGGCCAACGTCCTGACTTTC. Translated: CASSYSNGGGLSGANVLTF.

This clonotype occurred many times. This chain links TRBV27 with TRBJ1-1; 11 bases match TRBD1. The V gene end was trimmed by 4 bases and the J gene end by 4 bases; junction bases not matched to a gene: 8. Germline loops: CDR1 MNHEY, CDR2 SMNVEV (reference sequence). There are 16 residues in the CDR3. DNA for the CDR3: TGTGCCAGCAGTTCGTTCCCCGGGACAGGGGGCACTGAAGCTTTCTTT. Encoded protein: CASSSFPGTGGTEAFF.

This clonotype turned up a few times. Here the CDR3 reads CASSSQKGNQPQHF. CDR3 nucleotide sequence: TGTGCCAGTAGTAGCCAAAAGGGAAATCAGCCCCAGCATTTT. The chain employs TRBV19 and TRBJ1-5, with D uncertain. Germline CDR1 and CDR2: LNHDA and SQIVND (reference sequence). There are 14 residues in the CDR3. V lost 4 bases and J lost 4, with 11 bases in between.

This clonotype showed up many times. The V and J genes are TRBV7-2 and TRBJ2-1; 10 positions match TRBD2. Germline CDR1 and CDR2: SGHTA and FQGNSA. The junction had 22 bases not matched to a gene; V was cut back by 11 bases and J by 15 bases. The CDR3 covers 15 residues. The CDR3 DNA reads TGTGCCTCCCGGCCGGAAGCGGGAGGGACACAACCGGCGTTCTTC. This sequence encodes CASRPEAGGTQPAFF.

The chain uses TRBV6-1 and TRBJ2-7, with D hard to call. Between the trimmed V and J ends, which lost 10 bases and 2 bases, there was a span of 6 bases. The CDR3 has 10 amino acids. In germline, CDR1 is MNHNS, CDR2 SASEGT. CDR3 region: CAILTYEQYF. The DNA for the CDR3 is TGTGCCATACTGACCTACGAGCAGTACTTC.